The rows below give T cell receptor beta chains drawn from one sample of a study of cytomegalovirus exposure and HLA in healthy donors. TCRdb keeps only in-frame clones here, not all; method: immunoSEQ multiplex PCR. The sample comprises some 250,000 clones, roughly 80% of which are singletons, and 5% to 6% rests with the top ten. Sequenced: PBMCs. The receptor source for this set is a woman aged 40 to 50 in good health and CMV-seropositive. The CDR3 runs from the conserved cysteine through the conserved F or W. Each record gives: V gene, J gene, CDR3 protein.

v_gene: TRBV30
j_gene: TRBJ2-3
CDR3aa: CAWSPGDRGLRDTQYF

v_gene: TRBV30
j_gene: TRBJ2-5
CDR3aa: CAWSVQSPETQYF

v_gene: TRBV15
j_gene: TRBJ1-2
CDR3aa: CATSHLSGVGNYGYTF

v_gene: TRBV10-3
j_gene: TRBJ2-7
CDR3aa: CAISDTSGRAGEQYF

v_gene: TRBV4-1
j_gene: TRBJ1-1
CDR3aa: CASSQDQGRTAKNTEAFF

v_gene: TRBV6-1
j_gene: TRBJ2-7
CDR3aa: CASSADRSSYEQYF

v_gene: TRBV6-5
j_gene: TRBJ1-1
CDR3aa: CASSPRVNTEAFF

v_gene: TRBV25-1
j_gene: .
CDR3aa: CASSKRGQGGYEQYF

v_gene: TRBV4-1
j_gene: TRBJ1-2
CDR3aa: CASSQEGTPDYGYTF

v_gene: TRBV7-2
j_gene: TRBJ2-5
CDR3aa: CASSSGLAGRLETQYF

v_gene: TRBV7-2
j_gene: TRBJ2-7
CDR3aa: CASSLAGLASEQYF

v_gene: TRBV2
j_gene: TRBJ1-2
CDR3aa: CASSDHGQGAYGYTF

v_gene: TRBV9
j_gene: TRBJ1-2
CDR3aa: CASSGDGTLYGYTF

v_gene: TRBV5-6
j_gene: TRBJ2-1
CDR3aa: CASSLVLAKYNEQFF

v_gene: TRBV6-6
j_gene: TRBJ2-3
CDR3aa: CASSYSTSGTDTQYF

v_gene: TRBV5-4
j_gene: TRBJ1-1
CDR3aa: CASSPISTGKGTEAFF

v_gene: TRBV18
j_gene: TRBJ1-2
CDR3aa: CASSPGYGQLANYGYTF

v_gene: TRBV9
j_gene: TRBJ2-1
CDR3aa: CASSVRGGASGEQFF

v_gene: TRBV27
j_gene: TRBJ1-4
CDR3aa: CASKVGGAQNEKLFF

v_gene: TRBV5-1
j_gene: TRBJ2-1
CDR3aa: CASSPQGFANEQFF

v_gene: TRBV5-1
j_gene: TRBJ2-3
CDR3aa: CASSSSGLGDTQYF

v_gene: TRBV7-2
j_gene: TRBJ2-3
CDR3aa: CASSAKAGGGTDTQYF